This entry lists 24 T cell receptor beta chains sequenced from one sample in a study of control samples from healthy donors and cancer patients. This table comes from immunoSEQ multiplex PCR, and its TCRdb copy is limited to in-frame clones, with some not included. The sample includes 45,000 to 60,000 clones, roughly 94% of them seen just once. Sequenced: blood. The origin of the receptors is a man younger than 45 in good health.

The chain couples TRBV30 to TRBJ1-6, with D unresolved. V was pared by 2 bases and J by 6 bases, with 2 bases between. Per germline, CDR1 GTSNPN and CDR2 SVGIG (reference sequence). The CDR3 has 11 amino acids. CDR3 in amino acids: CAWSPNSPLHF. CDR3 nucleotides: TGTGCCTGGAGTCCTAATTCACCCCTCCACTTT.

The rearrangement joins TRBV7-2 to TRBJ1-4; a possible D gene is TRBD1 (5 bases). Germline values: CDR1 SGHTA, CDR2 FQGNSA. The V end was cut by 1 base, the J end by 7 bases, with 10 bases between. This CDR3 comprises 14 residues. As DNA, the CDR3 is TGTGCCAGCAGCTTAGGGGGGAAGGGTGAAAAACTGTTTTTT. It yields the protein CASSLGGKGEKLFF.

The CDR3 here is CASSQGTGQETQYF. The CDR3 nucleotides are TGTGCCAGCAGCCAGGGGACAGGACAAGAGACCCAGTACTTC. This chain connects TRBV11-2 to TRBJ2-5, with 8 bases fitting TRBD1. This CDR3 contains 14 residues. V dropped 5 bases and J dropped 2; count of bases not matched to a gene: 4. Germline V gene data show CDR1 as SGHAT and CDR2 as FQNNGV.

The chain couples TRBV28 to TRBJ1-2, with 8 bases that match TRBD1. The CDR3 is 15 residues long. The J segment lost 4 bases and the V segment lost 2 bases, leaving 6 bases of the junction unmatched. Germline assignment: CDR1 MDHEN and CDR2 SYDVKM. CDR3 sequence: CASSLISGGSYGYTF. The DNA of the CDR3 is TGTGCCAGCAGTTTAATATCAGGGGGCAGCTATGGCTACACCTTC.

This chain uses TRBV7-2 with TRBJ2-7; no reliable D call. Trimming took off 6 bases at V and 4 bases at J, with 10 bases between the two ends. This CDR3 is 12 amino acids long. Germline CDR1 reads SGHTA; CDR2 reads FQGNSA. CDR3 sequence (DNA): TGTGCCAGCAGTACTCCCCGATACGAGCAGTACTTC. It yields the protein CASSTPRYEQYF.

This clone was counted only a few times. V gene TRBV5-1 combines with J gene TRBJ2-2; 8 nucleotides match TRBD2. This CDR3 region has 16 residues. Germline V gene data show CDR1 as SGHRS and CDR2 as YFSETQ. With 4 bases clipped from V and 0 bases from J, the junction kept 5 bases outside the gene matches. The CDR3 spells CASSPLAGTNTGELFF. The CDR3 nucleotides read TGCGCCAGCAGCCCCTTAGCGGGAACGAACACCGGGGAGCTGTTTTTT.

The rearrangement joins TRBV6-5 to TRBJ1-5; the D gene is possibly TRBD1 (6 bases). The germline CDR1 and CDR2 sequences are MNHEY and SVGAGI. The CDR3 consists of 14 residues. Trimming removed 2 bases at V and 7 bases at J, with 12 bases between. CDR3 amino acids: CASSYGGGGQPQHF. The CDR3 bases are TGTGCCAGCAGTTACGGGGGGGGCGGGCAGCCCCAGCATTTT.

This rearrangement joins TRBV4-3 to TRBJ2-2, with TRBD2 identical over 11 bases. This CDR3 contains 18 residues. Unmatched junction bases numbered 10, after V lost 0 bases and J lost 7 bases. Germline-derived CDR1 and CDR2 are LGHNA and YSLEER. CDR3 nucleotides: TGCGCCAGCAGCCAAGAACGGGTAGCGGGGGGGCCGGACGGGGAGCTGTTTTTT. This translates into CASSQERVAGGPDGELFF.

This chain links TRBV5-1 with TRBJ1-1; no clear D gene. This CDR3 contains 13 residues. Between the trimmed V and J ends, which lost 0 bases and 1 base, there was a span of 4 bases. CDR1 SGHRS and CDR2 YFSETQ come from the germline V gene. CDR3 residues: CASSLAWNTEAFF. CDR3 in DNA: TGCGCCAGCAGCTTGGCCTGGAACACTGAAGCTTTCTTT.

The chain combines TRBV6-5 with TRBJ1-2; no definite D call. The CDR3 spans 10 residues. Germline V gives CDR1 MNHEY, CDR2 SVGAGI. V was cut by 10 bases and J by 1 base, with 4 bases left in between. The CDR3 nucleotides read TGTGCCAATAGTAACTATGGCTACACCTTC. The encoded protein is CANSNYGYTF.

The V and J genes are TRBV19 and TRBJ1-6, with D uncertain. The CDR3 sequence is 16 residues long. Germline loops: CDR1 LNHDA, CDR2 SQIVND (reference sequence). V shed 6 bases and J shed 9 bases, with 21 bases lying between them. DNA for the CDR3: TGTGCCAGTAGACGGACTAGATCGGGAGGCAGTTCACCCCTCCACTTT. Translating gives CASRRTRSGGSSPLHF.

The chain couples TRBV11-3 to TRBJ2-1; D may match TRBD1 or TRBD2 (6 bases each). There are 15 residues in the CDR3. Germline-derived CDR1 and CDR2 are SGHNT and YENEEA. The germline V and J ends were trimmed by 5 bases and 15 bases, with 26 bases remaining between them. In nucleotides, the CDR3 is TGTGCCAGCAGCCGGGGGCAGGATCCCACCAAGGCCCTGTTCTTC. Its protein product is CASSRGQDPTKALFF.

The rearrangement uses TRBV5-1 and TRBJ2-7, with 10 bases lining up with TRBD1. V dropped 3 bases and J dropped 2; count of bases not matched to a gene: 2. The length of the CDR3 is 14 residues. CDR1 and CDR2 from the germline V gene are SGHRS and YFSETQ. The CDR3 DNA reads as TGCGCCAGCAGCTCCGGACAGGGGGCCTACGAGCAGTACTTC. Translating it yields CASSSGQGAYEQYF.

The chain is built from TRBV4-3 and TRBJ2-1; D not certain. The CDR3 consists of 13 residues. Trimming pared 0 bases from V and 8 bases from J, leaving 8 bases between. Germline assignment: CDR1 LGHNA and CDR2 YSLEER. The DNA of the CDR3 is TGCGCCAGCAGCCAAGATCGGTGGGATGAGCAGTTCTTC. This codes for CASSQDRWDEQFF.

This clone was seen only once. This rearrangement joins TRBV27 to TRBJ1-2; unclear D gene. V was shortened by 3 bases and J by 4 bases, with 6 bases between the two germline ends. Per germline, CDR1 MNHEY and CDR2 SMNVEV (reference sequence). The CDR3 sequence is 12 residues long. CDR3: CASSLEGYGYTF. CDR3 DNA: TGTGCCAGCAGTTTGGAAGGCTATGGCTACACCTTC.

This clone was detected once. This sequence joins TRBV5-5 and TRBJ2-1; 9 nucleotides agree with TRBD2. V shed 7 bases, J shed 6 bases, and the junction held 14 bases outside the gene matches. Germline CDR1 reads SGHKS; CDR2 reads YYEKEE (reference sequence). This CDR3 has 16 residues. CDR3 loop: CASSSEGLALGNEQFF. DNA of the CDR3: TGTGCCAGCTCTTCAGAAGGACTAGCGCTCGGCAATGAGCAGTTCTTC.

The chain links TRBV9 to TRBJ2-3; 10 bases are shared with TRBD2. There are 18 residues in the CDR3. Germline V gene lookup returns CDR1 SGDLS and CDR2 YYNGEE. Trimming cost V 0 bases and J 0 bases; bases outside gene matches: 7. DNA of the CDR3: TGTGCCAGCAGCGTAGGTCAGCGGGGGGGAGCTAGCACAGATACGCAGTATTTT. It specifies CASSVGQRGGASTDTQYF.

V gene TRBV9 combines with J gene TRBJ2-2, with D tentatively TRBD1 or TRBD2 (6 bases each). The CDR3 contains 15 residues. The germline CDR1 and CDR2 sequences are SGDLS and YYNGEE. Trimming took off 0 bases at V and 5 bases at J, with 11 bases between the two ends. The CDR3 here is CASSVATGRTGELFF. Here the CDR3 DNA reads TGTGCCAGCAGCGTAGCTACAGGGAGGACCGGGGAGCTGTTTTTT.

This clone was recorded a few times. The rearrangement joins TRBV14 to TRBJ1-1, with 9 bases lining up with TRBD1. After removal of 4 bases from V and 8 bases from J, the junction contained 11 bases not matched to a gene. The CDR3 consists of 15 residues. Germline CDR1 reads SGHDN; CDR2 reads FVKESK. The CDR3 sequence: CASSPGTGFEWEAFF. The DNA of the CDR3 is TGTGCCAGCAGCCCTGGGACAGGGTTTGAGTGGGAAGCTTTCTTT.

This clone was recorded a few times. V gene TRBV15 combines with J gene TRBJ2-7; 7 bases align to TRBD1. Germline V CDR1 and CDR2: LNHNV, YYDKDF (reference sequence). With V trimmed by 8 bases and J by 3 bases, 7 bases remained unmatched. CDR3 length: 13 residues. The CDR3: CATGQGDGYEQYF. The CDR3 bases are TGTGCCACCGGTCAGGGGGACGGCTACGAGCAGTACTTC. The full variable domain, in which reference TRBV15 and TRBJ2-7 provide the parts outside the CDR3, is DAMVIQNPRYQVTQFGKPVTLSCSQTLNHNVMYWYQQKSSQAPKLLFHYYDKDFNNEADTPDNFQSRRPNTSFCFLDIRSPGLGDTAMYLCATGQGDGYEQYFGPGTRLTVT.

This chain links TRBV4-2 with TRBJ1-6, with D perhaps TRBD1 (6 bases). This CDR3 contains 17 residues. CDR1 is LGHNA, CDR2 YNFKEQ, per germline. V was cut by 4 bases and J by 0 bases, with 13 bases left in between. CDR3 in DNA: TGTGCCAGCAGCCCTGCAGGGGAGAGCTCCTATAATTCACCCCTCCACTTT. Its protein is CASSPAGESSYNSPLHF.

The genes are TRBV4-1 and TRBJ2-7, with D uncertain. The CDR3 loop spans 16 amino acids. The V gene lost 1 base and the J gene lost 0 bases, with 13 bases spanning the gap. CDR1 is MGHRA and CDR2 is YSYEKL in the germline V gene. CDR3 protein: CASSQAPVRRSYEQYF. CDR3 nucleotide sequence: TGCGCCAGCAGCCAAGCCCCGGTCCGGCGCTCCTACGAGCAGTACTTC.

The chain uses TRBV7-9 and TRBJ1-4, with 9 bases lining up with TRBD1. The J segment lost 7 bases and the V segment lost 11 bases, leaving 14 bases of the junction unmatched. Germline loops: CDR1 SEHNR, CDR2 FQNEAQ (reference sequence). The CDR3 length is 15 residues. For the CDR3, the DNA is TGTGCCGTACTCGCACTACAGGGGGCGGGTGAAAAACTGTTTTTT. Protein: CAVLALQGAGEKLFF.

V gene TRBV18 combines with J gene TRBJ1-6; 9 nucleotides align to TRBD1. The germline CDR1 and CDR2 sequences are KGHSH and LQKENI. This CDR3 contains 16 residues. V trimming: 1 base; J trimming: 9 bases; junction bases outside the gene matches: 7. As DNA, the CDR3 is TGTGCCAGCTCACCACAGGGACAGGGACGGGGTTCACCCCTCCACTTT. This codes for CASSPQGQGRGSPLHF.